This T cell receptor (beta chain) was captured by sequencing in a study of neurological immune-mediated disorders. Study findings and constraints: The highest TCR clonal expansion occurred in HTLV-1-associated myelopathy; multiple sclerosis fell below healthy controls. Expanded clones shared no identical CDR3 amino acid sequences across subjects, which suggested private TCR-beta repertoires in all groups.

The unsorted libraries were generated from a total of 2 million PBMCs, which had been stored in RNAlater at -80 C. This clonotype was picked up many times. Its target is unknown. The CDR3 has 16 residues. Germline trimming cut 3 bases from V and 6 bases from J; bases unmatched to any gene: 11. The V gene's germline CDR1 is ENHRY and CDR2 SYGVKD. Sequencing of 15-18 subjects in each run yielded over 190 million TCR-beta sequences. Using its own MiXCR run on the 5' RACE reads, TCRdb lists one record per CDR3 protein. The data hold 50,000 to 75,000 distinct CDR3 sequences, with roughly 13% observed a single time.

The specimen sequenced was PBMCs. The sequence was obtained from an older woman with HTLV-1-associated myelopathy (HAM/TSP). V usage is TRBV10-3 and J usage is TRBJ2-1; 7 bases match TRBD2. CDR3: CAISDISGLESNEQFF. The CDR3 nucleotides are TGTGCCATCAGTGATATTAGCGGGCTCGAGAGCAATGAGCAGTTCTTC.